A single TCR beta chain is shown here with its context. This is likely an artifact of a read error, given a far larger clone one base away. This CDR3 is 14 amino acids long. CDR1 SGHRS and CDR2 YFSETQ come from the germline V gene. V gave up 4 bases and J gave up 1 base, with 11 bases separating them. Healthy and HIV-negative, the adult donors had no recent acute infections or vaccinations. The genomic DNA of each subset was split evenly across several immunoSEQ plates. TCRdb's table, derived via immunoSEQ multiplex PCR, lists solely in-frame clones and lacks some. This table holds 400,000 to 500,000 clones, approximately 79% found once. The sample is drawn from a study of shared clonotypes between healthy human individuals.

This sequence joins TRBV5-1 and TRBJ1-1, with D maybe TRBD1 (6 bases). The sequenced sample consisted of PBMCs. The sequence derives from a woman aged 35 to 49 in good health. Some clones in this sample may be carry-over from other donors' samples. In nucleotides, the CDR3 is TGCGCCAGCAGCATGCTGACAGGGAACACTGAAGCTTTCTTT. Protein: CASSMLTGNTEAFF.